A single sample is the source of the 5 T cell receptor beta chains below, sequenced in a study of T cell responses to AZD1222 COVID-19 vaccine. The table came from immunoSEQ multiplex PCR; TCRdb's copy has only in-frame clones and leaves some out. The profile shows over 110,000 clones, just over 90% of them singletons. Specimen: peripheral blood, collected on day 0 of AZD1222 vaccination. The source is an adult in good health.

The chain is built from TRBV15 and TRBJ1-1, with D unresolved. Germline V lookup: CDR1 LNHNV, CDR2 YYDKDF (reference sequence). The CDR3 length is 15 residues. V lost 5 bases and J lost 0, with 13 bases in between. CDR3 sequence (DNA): TGTGCCACCAGCGCCCCTCCAGCGGTGAACACTGAAGCTTTCTTT. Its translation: CATSAPPAVNTEAFF.

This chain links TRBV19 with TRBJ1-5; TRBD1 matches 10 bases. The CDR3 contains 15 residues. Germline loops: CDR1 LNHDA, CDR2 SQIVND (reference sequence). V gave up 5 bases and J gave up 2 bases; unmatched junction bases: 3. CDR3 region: CASSGGTGGNQPQHF. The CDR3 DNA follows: TGTGCCAGTAGTGGCGGGACAGGGGGCAATCAGCCCCAGCATTTT.

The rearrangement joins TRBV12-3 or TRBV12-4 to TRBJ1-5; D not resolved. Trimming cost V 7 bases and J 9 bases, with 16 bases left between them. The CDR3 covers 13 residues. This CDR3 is CASTLDGERPQHF. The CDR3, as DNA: TGTGCCAGCACCTTGGACGGGGAGAGGCCCCAGCATTTT.

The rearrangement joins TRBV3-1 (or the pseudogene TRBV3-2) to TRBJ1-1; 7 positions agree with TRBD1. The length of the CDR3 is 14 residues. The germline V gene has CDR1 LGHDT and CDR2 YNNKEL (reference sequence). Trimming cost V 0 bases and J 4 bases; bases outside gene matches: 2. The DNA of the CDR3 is TGTGCCAGCAGCCAAGAAGGACAGGCCACTGAAGCTTTCTTT. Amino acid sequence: CASSQEGQATEAFF.

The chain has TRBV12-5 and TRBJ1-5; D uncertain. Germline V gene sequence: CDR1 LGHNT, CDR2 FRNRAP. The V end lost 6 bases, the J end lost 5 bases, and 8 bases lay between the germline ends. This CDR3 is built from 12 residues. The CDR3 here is CASGRIDQPQHF. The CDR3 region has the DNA TGTGCTAGTGGCCGGATTGATCAGCCCCAGCATTTT.